This TCR beta chain is drawn from a study of blood T cell repertoires in COVID-19. How the authors handled the data: For nucleated cells, counts were estimated from reference gene primer amplification. Measured with immunoSEQ multiplex PCR; TCRdb has only the in-frame clones, and not every one. V, J and clone size are those of that table, while D and trimming were read from the DNA. The data contain about 380,000 clones, approximately 89% of them seen just once; the ten biggest clones take up 1.3%. Trimming cost V 5 bases and J 1 base, with 11 bases left between them. The CDR3 has 15 residues. Germline loops: CDR1 MNHEY, CDR2 SVGAGI. Recovered status applied to Cohort 3 donors who had two consecutive negative PCRs. It also applied to those with clearance or with symptom resolution.

Sequenced material: PBMCs or T cells enriched from blood (not recorded which). V is TRBV6-5 and J is TRBJ2-2; no clear D. The TCR originated in a man aged 25 to 40 who had recovered from COVID-19. In DNA, the CDR3 is TGTGCCAGCAGTCGAGTCACCCAGAACACCGGGGAGCTGTTTTTT. Translated, it gives CASSRVTQNTGELFF.